The next 20 T cell receptor beta chains were all read from a single sample in a study of cytotoxic CD8 clonotypes in ibrutinib-treated CLL. The method was immunoSEQ multiplex PCR; TCRdb's version includes in-frame clones alone and lacks a portion of them. Of about 130,000 clones listed, over 60% are singletons. Sequenced material: PBMCs, taken after 12 months of ibrutinib treatment. All receptors derive from a human donor with chronic lymphocytic leukemia.

In DNA, the CDR3 is TGTGCCAGCAGCGTATCCGGGGGGGCGGAGACCCAGTACTTC. Translation gives CASSVSGGAETQYF. This rearrangement joins TRBV5-5 to TRBJ2-5, with 8 positions matching TRBD2. The length of the CDR3 is 14 residues. The V gene's germline CDR1 is SGHKS and CDR2 YYEKEE (reference sequence). J gave up 5 bases and V 4 bases, and 7 bases lay outside the gene matches. Full variable domain (outside the CDR3, taken from reference TRBV5-5 and TRBJ2-5): DAGVTQSPTHLIKTRGQQVTLRCSPISGHKSVSWYQQVLGQGPQFIFQYYEKEERGRGNFPDRFSARQFPNYSSELNVNALLLGDSALYLCASSVSGGAETQYFGPGTRLLVL.

J is TRBJ1-2 and V is TRBV6-5, with D hard to call. The CDR3 runs 14 residues. Trimming stripped 5 bases from V and 4 bases from J, with 14 bases between. Looked up from germline, CDR1 is MNHEY and CDR2 is SVGAGI. The CDR3 DNA sequence: TGTGCCAGCAGTGAGTACAGTATCGGCTATGGCTACACCTTC. Translation gives CASSEYSIGYGYTF.

This clone was recorded once. This chain connects TRBV27 to TRBJ2-7, with D perhaps TRBD1 (8 bases). Germline lookup yields CDR1 MNHEY and CDR2 SMNVEV (reference sequence). V lost 11 bases, J lost 7 bases, and 18 bases lay in between. The CDR3 contains 12 residues. The CDR3 DNA sequence: TGTGCCTCCCGGACAGGGCGGGGGGAGCAGTACTTC. Its protein product is CASRTGRGEQYF.

This clone was seen more than once but under ten times. The gene calls are TRBV7-2 and TRBJ1-5; no clear D. Germline V lookup: CDR1 SGHTA, CDR2 FQGNSA. The CDR3 is 16 residues long. The V gene lost 4 bases and the J gene lost 2 bases, with 15 bases spanning the gap. For the CDR3, the DNA is TGTGCCAGCAGCTATATCGTCGAATCGGGCAATCAGCCCCAGCATTTT. Translation: CASSYIVESGNQPQHF.

The V and J genes are TRBV30 and TRBJ2-7; D is tentatively TRBD1 or TRBD2 (5 bases each). V lost 5 bases, J lost 3 bases, and 26 bases lay in between. This CDR3 comprises 17 residues. Germline V gene sequence: CDR1 GTSNPN, CDR2 SVGIG (reference sequence). CDR3 sequence reads: CAWARRSGTEAFYEQYF. The CDR3 region has the DNA TGTGCCTGGGCCCGTCGATCCGGGACCGAGGCTTTCTACGAGCAGTACTTC.

The V call is TRBV4-3, the J call TRBJ1-4, with D possibly TRBD1 on 5 matching bases. This CDR3 has 15 amino acids. Germline V CDR1 and CDR2: LGHNA, YSLEER. V dropped 1 base and J dropped 4 bases, with 10 bases sitting between them. The CDR3 protein is CASSQVAGNNEKLFF. In DNA, the CDR3 is TGCGCCAGCAGCCAAGTGGCAGGGAATAATGAAAAACTGTTTTTT.

The V gene is TRBV5-1, the J gene TRBJ2-7; D is ambiguous. Germline V gene lookup returns CDR1 SGHRS and CDR2 YFSETQ. The germline V and J ends were trimmed by 4 bases and 2 bases, with 10 bases remaining between them. The CDR3 runs 13 residues. The CDR3 bases are TGCGCCAGCAGCAACACTAACACCTACGAGCAGTACTTC. This encodes CASSNTNTYEQYF.

The chain uses TRBV2 and TRBJ2-1; 8 bases align to TRBD2. J lost 7 bases, V lost 0 bases, and 8 bases had no gene match. This CDR3 spans 16 amino acids. Germline V gene sequence: CDR1 SNHLY, CDR2 FYNNEI. This CDR3 is CASSEAPGGRKNEQFF. The CDR3, as DNA: TGTGCCAGCAGTGAAGCCCCGGGAGGGCGTAAGAATGAGCAGTTCTTC.

CDR3 region: CASSRTGKDGYTF. CDR3 nucleotide sequence: TGTGCCAGCAGCAGGACAGGGAAAGATGGCTACACCTTC. This rearrangement joins TRBV21-1 to TRBJ1-2; TRBD1 is taken as the D call from the table, unchecked against the DNA. TRBV21-1 is labeled a pseudogene. CDR3 size: 13 residues.

The chain is built from TRBV28 and TRBJ2-1, with 7 bases matching TRBD2. The ends lost 7 bases at V and 5 bases at J; junction bases unmatched: 14. CDR1 and CDR2 from the germline V gene are MDHEN and SYDVKM. The CDR3 is made up of 16 amino acids. CDR3 coding DNA: TGTGCCAGCACCACCCCCGCGGCGGGAGAACACAATGAGCAGTTCTTC. It translates to CASTTPAAGEHNEQFF. The variable domain in full, completed from reference TRBV28 and TRBJ2-1, reads DVKVTQSSRYLVKRTGEKVFLECVQDMDHENMFWYRQDPGLGLRLIYFSYDVKMKEKGDIPEGYSVSREKKERFSLILESASTNQTSMYLCASTTPAAGEHNEQFFGPGTRLTVL.

The V gene is TRBV5-1, the J gene TRBJ1-2; 7 positions match TRBD1. The CDR3 runs to 14 residues. V shed 4 bases, J shed 3 bases, and the junction held 6 bases outside the gene matches. Germline CDR1 and CDR2: SGHRS and YFSETQ. In DNA form, the CDR3 reads TGCGCCAGCAGCACAGGACAGGCGGACTATGGCTACACCTTC. This sequence encodes CASSTGQADYGYTF.

The chain recombines TRBV29-1 with TRBJ1-3; D is undetermined. The germline CDR1 and CDR2 sequences are SQVTM and ANQGSEA. The CDR3 consists of 11 residues. Trimming pared 3 bases from V and 2 bases from J, leaving 2 bases between. Written as DNA, the CDR3 is TGCAGCGTTGACGCTGGAAACACCATATATTTT. This sequence encodes CSVDAGNTIYF.

The V and J genes are TRBV29-1 and TRBJ1-2; D unclear. Trimming left V 3 bases short and J 3 bases short, with 8 bases between. CDR1 is SQVTM, CDR2 ANQGSEA, per germline. This CDR3 contains 12 residues. The CDR3 protein is CSVEDAYYGYTF. The CDR3 DNA follows: TGCAGCGTTGAGGATGCGTACTATGGCTACACCTTC.

This chain joins TRBV25-1 and TRBJ2-7, with D possibly called TRBD1 or TRBD2 (5 bases each). Per the germline V gene, CDR1 is MGHDK and CDR2 is SYGVNS. The CDR3 has 15 amino acids. With 4 bases removed from V and 5 bases from J, the gap between germline ends came to 18 bases. The CDR3 DNA sequence: TGTGCCAGCAGTGGGGGGACGGCAGGGTCCCACGAGCAGTACTTC. Translated: CASSGGTAGSHEQYF.

The rearrangement links TRBV12-5 to TRBJ2-4, with D tentatively TRBD2 (5 bases). The CDR3 covers 12 residues. Germline CDR1 is LGHNT and CDR2 is FRNRAP. V dropped 9 bases and J dropped 2 bases, with 8 bases sitting between them. The CDR3 region is CARGSSKNIQYF. The CDR3 coding sequence is TGTGCTAGAGGGAGTTCCAAAAACATTCAGTACTTC.

This clone was seen once. CDR3 protein: CASSLSGKSSYEQYF. The CDR3 DNA sequence: TGTGCCAGCAGCCTTAGCGGCAAAAGCTCCTACGAGCAGTACTTC. The chain combines TRBV7-2 with TRBJ2-7; weak D call: TRBD2 (6 bases). The CDR3 has 15 residues. Trimming pared 5 bases from V and 0 bases from J, leaving 14 bases between. Germline lookup yields CDR1 SGHTA and CDR2 FQGNSA.

The J gene is TRBJ1-2, the V gene TRBV10-3, with TRBD1 identical over 9 bases. This CDR3 is 13 amino acids long. The germline gives CDR1 ENHRY, CDR2 SYGVKD. Trimming at V came to 4 bases and at J to 3 bases, leaving 0 bases not matched to a gene. The chain's CDR3 is CAISGTGDYGYTF. In nucleotides, the CDR3 is TGTGCCATCAGTGGGACAGGGGACTATGGCTACACCTTC.

This clone was found once. The genes are TRBV2 and TRBJ1-2; D is unclear. The CDR3 has 15 amino acids. The ends were cut back, 3 bases at V and 0 bases at J, with 11 bases in the middle. Germline values: CDR1 SNHLY, CDR2 FYNNEI. The CDR3 coding sequence is TGTGCCAGCAGTGATTGGGCAGCCTCTAACTATGGCTACACCTTC. It translates to CASSDWAASNYGYTF.

The CDR3 protein is CASSRRGDNEQFF. The CDR3 DNA reads TGTGCCAGCAGCCGGAGGGGCGACAATGAGCAGTTCTTC. The rearrangement joins TRBV7-9 to TRBJ2-1, with a weak D call TRBD2 (6 bases). This CDR3 has 13 amino acids. V lost 5 bases to trimming and J lost 5 bases, with 10 bases between them. Germline CDR1 SEHNR, CDR2 FQNEAQ (reference sequence).

This clone was recorded only once. The CDR3 nucleotides are TGTGCCAGCAGTGAAGCGCACAGAACCCACGAGCAGTACTTC. Protein product: CASSEAHRTHEQYF. The rearrangement joins TRBV6-1 to TRBJ2-7; D uncertain. V was cut by 0 bases and J by 5 bases, with 11 bases left in between. The CDR3 has 14 residues. Germline V gives CDR1 MNHNS, CDR2 SASEGT.